These 26 T cell receptor beta chains were sequenced from one sample in a study of T cells in Graves' hyperthyroidism and ophthalmopathy. Amplification yielded TCR beta CDR3 regions, with RNA transcripts as the source. Researchers ran a first-round RT-PCR on the TCR CDR3 using the HTBI primer set. TCRdb recomputed calls from the multiplex PCR reads with MiXCR, one row per CDR3 protein. The sample holds nearly 750,000 distinct CDR3 sequences, approximately 36% seen once. Sequencing input: blood. Every receptor here comes from a woman in her forties with Graves' hyperthyroidism.

This clonotype was detected a few times. The CDR3 DNA follows: TGTGCCAGCAGCCCTAGCACACGGGGGGACACTGAAGCTTTCTTT. It encodes CASSPSTRGDTEAFF. The chain links TRBV7-9 to TRBJ1-1; D perhaps matches TRBD1 (5 bases). The CDR3 loop spans 15 amino acids. Trimming took 5 bases from V and 3 from J, leaving 16 bases between them. Germline V lookup: CDR1 SEHNR, CDR2 FQNEAQ (reference sequence).

CDR3 coding DNA: TGCGCCAGCAGGCCGACTAGTGGACCCACAGATACGCAGTATTTT. The encoded protein is CASRPTSGPTDTQYF. This rearrangement joins TRBV5-1 to TRBJ2-3; TRBD2 is a possible D gene (6 bases). Germline V gene lookup returns CDR1 SGHRS and CDR2 YFSETQ. The CDR3 spans 15 residues. Deletions cut 5 bases from V and 2 bases from J, with 15 bases between.

The sample holds many counts of this clonotype. The CDR3 DNA reads TGCGCCAGCAGCACAACCGGTCCGCGGGGCTACACCTTC. Translated, it gives CASSTTGPRGYTF. The V and J genes are TRBV5-1 and TRBJ1-2; D unresolved. The V gene lost 4 bases and the J gene lost 8 bases, with 15 bases spanning the gap. CDR1 SGHRS and CDR2 YFSETQ come from the germline V gene. This CDR3 spans 13 amino acids.

This clonotype was counted many times. J is TRBJ1-5 and V is TRBV7-9, with TRBD1 matching over 8 bases. Per germline, CDR1 SEHNR and CDR2 FQNEAQ (reference sequence). V lost 5 bases to trimming and J lost 1 base; unmatched junction nucleotides: 1. The CDR3 consists of 14 residues. CDR3 nucleotide sequence: TGTGCCAGCAGCCGGACAGGGAGCAATCAGCCCCAGCATTTT. The encoded protein is CASSRTGSNQPQHF.

This clonotype was counted a few times. This rearrangement joins TRBV25-1 to TRBJ2-2; 7 bases are a match to TRBD1. The CDR3 is 13 amino acids. V was clipped by 10 bases and J by 5 bases; unmatched bases: 7. Germline values: CDR1 MGHDK, CDR2 SYGVNS. The CDR3 region is CATKTGRTGELFF. The CDR3 coding sequence is TGTGCCACCAAGACAGGGCGAACCGGGGAGCTGTTTTTT.

The J gene is TRBJ1-2, the V gene TRBV19; D is unclear. This CDR3 contains 16 residues. The V gene lost 0 bases and the J gene lost 7 bases, with 18 bases spanning the gap. The germline V gene encodes CDR1 LNHDA and CDR2 SQIVND (reference sequence). CDR3 DNA: TGTGCCAGTAGTATAGATCAACGAGGGAGTATGGGTGGCTACACCTTC. It is translated as CASSIDQRGSMGGYTF.

The chain couples TRBV28 to TRBJ2-7; 7 bases agree with TRBD2. Germline V CDR1 and CDR2: MDHEN, SYDVKM. V gave up 7 bases and J gave up 0 bases; unmatched junction bases: 12. The CDR3 is 16 residues long. Written as DNA, the CDR3 is TGTGCCAGCATCGGGGGGTCCGCGGGGTACTCCTACGAGCAGTACTTC. Amino acid sequence: CASIGGSAGYSYEQYF.

This clonotype came up a few times. The rearrangement links TRBV20-1 to TRBJ2-7; 10 bases map to TRBD1. Trimming at V came to 7 bases and at J to 0 bases, leaving 6 bases not matched to a gene. CDR3 length: 14 amino acids. CDR1 and CDR2 from the germline V gene are DFQATT and SNEGSKA (reference sequence). CDR3 in DNA: TGCAGTGTCTCCGGGACAGGGGTCTCCTACGAGCAGTACTTC. Its translation: CSVSGTGVSYEQYF.

The table lists this clonotype with a few counts. The chain joins TRBV7-9 to TRBJ2-7; tentatively, D is TRBD2 (6 bases). The CDR3 runs to 15 residues. V shed 5 bases and J shed 0 bases, with 14 bases lying between them. The germline CDR1 and CDR2 sequences are SEHNR and FQNEAQ (reference sequence). Written as DNA, the CDR3 is TGTGCCAGCAGCCAATTAGCGGATAGCTCCTACGAGCAGTACTTC. The encoded protein is CASSQLADSSYEQYF.

In this sample, this clonotype turned up many times. V and J are TRBV7-9 and TRBJ2-5; the D is unclear. The CDR3 extends over 15 amino acids. Germline CDR1 reads SEHNR; CDR2 reads FQNEAQ (reference sequence). Trimming took 1 base from V and 0 from J, leaving 9 bases between them. This CDR3 reads CASSLGSVNQETQYF. CDR3 DNA sequence: TGTGCCAGCAGCTTAGGTTCTGTAAACCAAGAGACCCAGTACTTC.

The chain links TRBV29-1 to TRBJ2-7, with 12 bases lining up with TRBD2. The DNA end favors TRBJ2-1, so the J call may be wrong. There are 14 residues in the CDR3. Germline CDR1 and CDR2: SQVTM and ANQGSEA. The CDR3, as DNA: TGCAGCGTGTCGACTAGCGGGGGCTACAATGAGCAGTTCTTC. This gives the protein CSVSTSGGYNEQFF.

CDR3 coding DNA: TGTGCCAGCAGCTCCGACAGGGATAGCGAGCAGTACTTC. This codes for CASSSDRDSEQYF. J is TRBJ2-7 and V is TRBV11-3; TRBD1 aligns across 7 bases. This CDR3 has 13 residues. J lost 6 bases, V lost 4 bases, and 6 bases had no gene match. The V gene's germline CDR1 is SGHNT and CDR2 YENEEA.

This clonotype has ten or more counts. The chain joins TRBV6-1 to TRBJ1-6; D unclear. Germline loops: CDR1 MNHNS, CDR2 SASEGT. Between the trimmed V and J ends, which lost 2 bases and 10 bases, there was a span of 6 bases. This CDR3 is 12 amino acids long. In DNA, the CDR3 is TGTGCCAGCAGTGAAAGTTTCTCACCCCTCCACTTT. Translating gives CASSESFSPLHF.

V is TRBV5-6 and J is TRBJ2-5; D might be TRBD1 (6 bases). The J call may be faulty, since TRBJ2-1 better matches the DNA end. The V gene's germline CDR1 is SGHDT and CDR2 YYEEEE. The CDR3 extends over 16 amino acids. This chain's CDR3 is CASRSLGRGVYNEQFF. The CDR3 DNA reads as TGTGCCAGCAGATCTTTAGGCAGGGGTGTTTACAATGAGCAGTTCTTC.

A few counts support this clonotype. V is TRBV6-2 or TRBV6-3 and J is TRBJ2-7; TRBD2 is a possible D gene (5 bases). The CDR3 is 15 residues long. V lost 0 bases to trimming and J lost 2 bases, with 11 bases between them. The germline gives CDR1 MNHEY, CDR2 SVGEGT. CDR3 region: CASSYSEGSTYEQYF. The CDR3, as DNA: TGTGCCAGCAGTTACTCAGAGGGCAGTACCTACGAGCAGTACTTC.

The CDR3 loop is CASSEALRQPQHF. DNA for the CDR3: TGTGCCAGCAGTGAAGCGCTTCGTCAGCCCCAGCATTTT. The chain joins TRBV2 to TRBJ1-5; D is undetermined. The CDR3 totals 13 residues. Trimming cost V 0 bases and J 6 bases, with 6 bases left between them. In germline, CDR1 is SNHLY, CDR2 FYNNEI. Full variable domain (missing parts from reference TRBV2 and TRBJ1-5): EPEVTQTPSHQVTQMGQEVILRCVPISNHLYFYWYRQILGQKVEFLVSFYNNEISEKSEIFDDQFSVERPDGSNFTLKIRSTKLEDSAMYFCASSEALRQPQHFGDGTRLSIL.

Points on this clonotype: A much larger clone lies a single base off, so this may be a read error. The J gene is TRBJ2-7, the V gene TRBV7-2, with a weak D call TRBD1 (5 bases). CDR1 and CDR2 from the germline V gene are SGHTA and FQGNSA. Trimming cost V 5 bases and J 6 bases, with 17 bases left between them. The CDR3 is 14 residues long. CDR3 DNA sequence: TGTGCCAGCAGCCCCCTGGGGTTAAGGGGCGAGCAGTACTTC. It encodes CASSPLGLRGEQYF.

This clonotype was seen repeatedly, ten times or more. The gene calls are TRBV7-9 and TRBJ1-2; D is perhaps TRBD1 (5 bases). Germline V gene data show CDR1 as SEHNR and CDR2 as FQNEAQ (reference sequence). The CDR3 totals 15 residues. Trimming took off 5 bases at V and 4 bases at J, with 17 bases between the two ends. CDR3 nucleotide sequence: TGTGCCAGCAGCCCAAGGGGAGCAGGTCCCTATGGCTACACCTTC. It is translated as CASSPRGAGPYGYTF.

The chain employs TRBV6-5 and TRBJ1-3; weak D call: TRBD1 (6 bases). From germline, CDR1 is MNHEY and CDR2 SVGAGI. The CDR3 covers 16 residues. V dropped 6 bases and J dropped 0 bases, with 15 bases sitting between them. The CDR3 reads CASSYATGISGNTIYF. CDR3 bases: TGTGCCAGCAGCTATGCGACAGGCATCTCTGGAAACACCATATATTTT.

J is TRBJ1-2 and V is TRBV7-2; 8 positions agree with TRBD1. Losses at the gene ends were 3 bases for V and 7 bases for J; bases not matched to a gene: 10. The germline gives CDR1 SGHTA, CDR2 FQGNSA. The CDR3 extends over 15 amino acids. This chain's CDR3 is CASSLRTGSSSGYTF. CDR3 nucleotide sequence: TGTGCCAGCAGCTTGAGGACAGGGTCTTCCTCTGGCTACACCTTC. The complete variable domain, with remaining parts taken from reference TRBV7-2 and TRBJ1-2, reads GAGVSQSPSNKVTEKGKDVELRCDPISGHTALYWYRQSLGQGLEFLIYFQGNSAPDKSGLPSDRFSAERTGGSVSTLTIQRTQQEDSAVYLCASSLRTGSSSGYTFGSGTRLTVV.

This sequence joins TRBV7-9 and TRBJ1-1; 7 nucleotides align to TRBD1. This CDR3 has 14 amino acids. CDR1 is SEHNR, CDR2 FQNEAQ, per germline (reference sequence). V lost 5 bases, J lost 4 bases, and 7 bases stayed unmatched. The CDR3 DNA is TGTGCCAGCAGCCAAGATAAGGGGGCCACTGAAGCTTTCTTT. Protein sequence: CASSQDKGATEAFF. Variable domain in full (rest from reference TRBV7-9 and TRBJ1-1): DTGVSQNPRHKITKRGQNVTFRCDPISEHNRLYWYRQTLGQGPEFLTYFQNEAQLEKSRLLSDRFSAERPKGSFSTLEIQRTEQGDSAMYLCASSQDKGATEAFFGQGTRLTVV.

This clonotype was counted many times. The V gene is TRBV15, the J gene TRBJ1-2; 7 nucleotides line up with TRBD1. The germline gives CDR1 LNHNV, CDR2 YYDKDF (reference sequence). The length of the CDR3 is 11 residues. Trimming at V came to 6 bases and at J to 6 bases, leaving 1 base not matched to a gene. The chain's CDR3 is CATRTGNGYTF. The CDR3 bases are TGTGCCACCAGGACAGGGAATGGCTACACCTTC.

This clonotype was observed many times. The chain links TRBV6-1 to TRBJ1-1, with D possibly TRBD1 on 6 matching bases. The CDR3 has 13 residues. Germline CDR1 reads MNHNS; CDR2 reads SASEGT. Trimming took 4 bases from V and 8 from J, leaving 14 bases between them. In DNA form, the CDR3 reads TGTGCCAGCAGTGCCCAACAGGGAATAGAAGCTTTCTTT. As protein: CASSAQQGIEAFF.

This clonotype was picked up many times. The rearrangement uses TRBV25-1 and TRBJ1-6; D might be TRBD1 (5 bases). V was cut by 6 bases and J by 0 bases, with 6 bases left in between. This CDR3 region has 14 residues. Germline lookup yields CDR1 MGHDK and CDR2 SYGVNS. CDR3 nucleotide sequence: TGTGCCAGCAGCCAGGGCTCCTATAATTCACCCCTCCACTTT. This translates into CASSQGSYNSPLHF.

This clonotype was seen a handful of times. The V and J genes are TRBV4-1 and TRBJ1-5, with unresolved D. Germline V gives CDR1 MGHRA, CDR2 YSYEKL. The ends were cut back, 3 bases at V and 1 base at J, with 13 bases in the middle. The CDR3 runs to 16 residues. CDR3 sequence (DNA): TGCGCCAGCAGCCATGATTTGGATTCGAGCAATCAGCCCCAGCATTTT. It translates to CASSHDLDSSNQPQHF.

This clonotype was seen at least ten times. The V call is TRBV29-1, the J call TRBJ2-7; 10 bases match TRBD1. The CDR3 is 14 residues long. Germline V gives CDR1 SQVTM, CDR2 ANQGSEA. The V gene end was trimmed by 7 bases and the J gene end by 4 bases; junction bases not matched to a gene: 10. CDR3 bases: TGCAGCGCTGGAGGGACAGGGGTAGGTTACGAGCAGTACTTC. Encoded protein: CSAGGTGVGYEQYF.